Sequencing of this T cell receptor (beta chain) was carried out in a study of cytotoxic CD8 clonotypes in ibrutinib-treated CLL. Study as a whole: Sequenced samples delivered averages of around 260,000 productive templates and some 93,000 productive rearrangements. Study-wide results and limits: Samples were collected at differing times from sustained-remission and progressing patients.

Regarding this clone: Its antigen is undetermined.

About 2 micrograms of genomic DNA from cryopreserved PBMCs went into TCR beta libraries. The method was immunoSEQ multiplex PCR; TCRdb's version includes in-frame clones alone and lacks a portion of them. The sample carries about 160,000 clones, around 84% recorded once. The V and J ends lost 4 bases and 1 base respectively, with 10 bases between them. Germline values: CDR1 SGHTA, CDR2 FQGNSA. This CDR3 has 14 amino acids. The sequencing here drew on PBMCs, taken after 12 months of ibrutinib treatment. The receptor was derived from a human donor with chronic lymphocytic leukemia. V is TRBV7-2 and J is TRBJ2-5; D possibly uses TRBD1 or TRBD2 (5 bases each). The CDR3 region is CASSSYGAQETQYF. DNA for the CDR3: TGTGCCAGCAGCTCGTACGGGGCCCAAGAGACCCAGTACTTC.